The next 23 T cell receptor beta chains were all read from a single sample in a study of T cells in Graves' hyperthyroidism and ophthalmopathy. RNA transcripts served as the template for amplifying TCR beta CDR3 regions. RT-PCR in the first round (using the HTBI primer set) targeted the TCR CDR3. Each CDR3 protein is one row after TCRdb ran MiXCR on the multiplex PCR reads. Of about 400,000 distinct CDR3 sequences in the sample, 15% to 19% are singletons; the top ten hold approximately 30%. Sequencing used blood. These TCRs come from a woman aged 18-29 years with Graves' hyperthyroidism that later progressed to Graves' ophthalmopathy.

The V gene is TRBV6-1, the J gene TRBJ1-6; D may be TRBD1 (6 bases). The CDR3 loop spans 16 amino acids. The V gene's germline CDR1 is MNHNS and CDR2 SASEGT. Trimming stripped 0 bases from V and 4 bases from J, with 10 bases between. This chain's CDR3 is CASSEAEGVYNSPLHF. CDR3 bases: TGTGCCAGCAGTGAAGCGGAGGGGGTTTATAATTCACCCCTCCACTTT.

V usage is TRBV27 and J usage is TRBJ2-6; D gene ambiguous. This CDR3 contains 14 residues. V lost 6 bases, J lost 3 bases, and 9 bases lay in between. Germline CDR1 is MNHEY and CDR2 is SMNVEV (reference sequence). CDR3 coding DNA: TGTGCCAGCAGAAGGGATTATGGGGCCAACGTCCTGACTTTC. Amino acids: CASRRDYGANVLTF. The full variable domain, in which reference TRBV27 and TRBJ2-6 provide the parts outside the CDR3, is EAQVTQNPRYLITVTGKKLTVTCSQNMNHEYMSWYRQDPGLGLRQIYYSMNVEVTDKGDVPEGYKVSRKEKRNFPLILESPSPNQTSLYFCASRRDYGANVLTFGAGSRLTVL.

The chain uses TRBV29-1 and TRBJ2-5; TRBD1 matches 9 bases. The CDR3 has 12 residues. The germline V gene encodes CDR1 SQVTM and CDR2 ANQGSEA. The junction had 1 base not matched to a gene; V was cut back by 5 bases and J by 3 bases. The CDR3 DNA is TGCAGCGTTTGGGACAGGGAAGAGACCCAGTACTTC. Its protein is CSVWDREETQYF.

This clonotype has a count of ten or more. This sequence joins TRBV5-1 and TRBJ1-1; D gene unclear. V was shortened by 1 base and J by 1 base, with 14 bases between the two germline ends. CDR3 length: 16 amino acids. CDR1 and CDR2 from the germline V gene are SGHRS and YFSETQ. The CDR3 spells CASSLLSGWGNTEAFF. The CDR3, as DNA: TGCGCCAGCAGCTTGTTAAGTGGTTGGGGGAACACTGAAGCTTTCTTT.

This clonotype was observed a handful of times. The chain links TRBV5-1 to TRBJ2-3; a possible D gene is TRBD2 (5 bases). Germline V gives CDR1 SGHRS, CDR2 YFSETQ. The CDR3 contains 14 residues. Trimming pared 0 bases from V and 5 bases from J, leaving 10 bases between. CDR3 sequence reads: CASSLGHEGDTQYF. The CDR3 DNA reads as TGCGCCAGCAGCTTGGGACACGAGGGAGATACGCAGTATTTT.

The genes are TRBV6-1 and TRBJ2-5; D perhaps matches TRBD1 (5 bases). The V gene lost 1 base and the J gene lost 2 bases, with 14 bases spanning the gap. Germline V gives CDR1 MNHNS, CDR2 SASEGT. The CDR3 spans 16 residues. CDR3: CASSEGFRVPQETQYF. The CDR3 DNA sequence: TGTGCCAGCAGTGAAGGTTTCAGGGTACCACAAGAGACCCAGTACTTC.

This clonotype has at least ten counts. The chain combines TRBV20-1 with TRBJ2-7; D remains ambiguous. Trimming cost V 3 bases and J 5 bases, with 11 bases left between them. The CDR3 has 12 amino acids. The germline CDR1 and CDR2 sequences are DFQATT and SNEGSKA (reference sequence). CDR3 coding DNA: TGCAGTGCTAGTCCCCTGCTTGACGAGCAGTACTTC. It codes for CSASPLLDEQYF.

This clonotype was found a few times. J is TRBJ1-4 and V is TRBV5-1; 7 bases agree with TRBD1. With 3 bases clipped from V and 4 bases from J, the junction kept 3 bases outside the gene matches. This CDR3 comprises 14 residues. Per the germline V gene, CDR1 is SGHRS and CDR2 is YFSETQ. CDR3 nucleotide sequence: TGCGCCAGCAGCTGGGGACAGCGTAATGAAAAACTGTTTTTT. Protein product: CASSWGQRNEKLFF.

Concerning this clonotype: This may be a read error: a much more frequent sequence differs by one nucleotide. The gene calls are TRBV7-2 and TRBJ2-1; the D is unclear. The germline V gene encodes CDR1 SGHTA and CDR2 FQGNSA. The CDR3 is made up of 12 amino acids. As DNA, the CDR3 is TGTGCCAGCAGCTTAGTAGGCCAGGAGCAGTGCTTC. Translation gives CASSLVGQEQCF.

This clonotype was counted ten times or more. The chain employs TRBV28 and TRBJ1-5; TRBD1 agrees at 7 bases. Germline V gene lookup returns CDR1 MDHEN and CDR2 SYDVKM. This CDR3 contains 16 residues. J lost 6 bases, V lost 5 bases, and 13 bases had no gene match. CDR3 amino acids: CASSTNRGQYSQPQHF. The CDR3 DNA follows: TGTGCCAGCAGTACGAATCGGGGACAGTACAGTCAGCCCCAGCATTTT.

This chain connects TRBV29-1 to TRBJ2-3; D assignment may be TRBD1 or TRBD2 (5 bases each). The CDR3 is 16 residues long. Germline V CDR1 and CDR2: SQVTM, ANQGSEA. Between the trimmed V and J ends, which lost 2 bases and 7 bases, there was a span of 22 bases. The CDR3 DNA is TGCAGCGTTGAACTCCCGCAAGGGGAGACCCCGTATACGCAGTATTTT. This encodes CSVELPQGETPYTQYF.

This clonotype turned up a few times. This chain links TRBV7-2 with TRBJ2-1, with D possibly being TRBD1 or TRBD2 (5 bases each). Trimming took 2 bases from V and 0 from J, leaving 8 bases between them. The CDR3 runs 15 residues. Germline loops: CDR1 SGHTA, CDR2 FQGNSA. The CDR3 sequence is CASSLTGASYNEQFF. DNA of the CDR3: TGTGCCAGCAGCTTAACCGGGGCCTCCTACAATGAGCAGTTCTTC.

About this clonotype itself: This may be a read error: a much more frequent sequence differs by one nucleotide. The gene calls are TRBV2 and TRBJ1-3; D call uncertain. Per the germline V gene, CDR1 is SNHLY and CDR2 is FYNNEI. The CDR3 extends over 19 amino acids. The CDR3 DNA is TGTGCCGGCAGTGAGGAAGTATTCTATAGAGACCCCTCTGGAAACACCATATATTTT. It yields the protein CAGSEEVFYRDPSGNTIYF. The full variable domain, its missing parts supplied by reference TRBV2 and TRBJ1-3, is EPEVTQTPSHQVTQMGQEVILRCVPISNHLYFYWYRQILGQKVEFLVSFYNNEISEKSEIFDDQFSVERPDGSNFTLKIRSTKLEDSAMYFCAGSEEVFYRDPSGNTIYFGEGSWLTVV.

This clonotype has at least ten counts. The V gene is TRBV15, the J gene TRBJ1-1; perhaps TRBD1 as D (5 bases). CDR1 LNHNV and CDR2 YYDKDF come from the germline V gene (reference sequence). V was cut by 0 bases and J by 8 bases, with 10 bases left in between. The CDR3 length is 13 residues. CDR3 nucleotides: TGTGCCACCAGCAGAGATCTTTCAGGGGAAGCTTTCTTT. Translating it yields CATSRDLSGEAFF.

The chain is built from TRBV9 and TRBJ1-1, with 7 bases aligning to TRBD1. CDR1 and CDR2 (germline): SGDLS, YYNGEE. The CDR3 is 17 residues long. V shed 0 bases, J shed 4 bases, and the junction held 12 bases outside the gene matches. CDR3 bases: TGTGCCAGCAGCGTAGGGGGACTCCGGGACAGAGGCACTGAAGCTTTCTTT. Encoded protein: CASSVGGLRDRGTEAFF.

At least ten counts were recorded for this clonotype. This rearrangement joins TRBV20-1 to TRBJ2-3; 8 positions match TRBD2. Germline V gene data show CDR1 as DFQATT and CDR2 as SNEGSKA (reference sequence). V dropped 6 bases and J dropped 2; count of bases not matched to a gene: 7. This CDR3 is 14 amino acids long. DNA of the CDR3: TGCAGTGCCTCAAGCGGGAGATTCACAGATACGCAGTATTTT. Its translation: CSASSGRFTDTQYF.

This clonotype occurred a few times. V and J are TRBV20-1 and TRBJ2-1; 11 bases are a match to TRBD2. With 0 bases clipped from V and 9 bases from J, the junction kept 13 bases outside the gene matches. This CDR3 comprises 17 residues. Per the germline V gene, CDR1 is DFQATT and CDR2 is SNEGSKA (reference sequence). This CDR3 reads CSARDPLAGGPHSEQFF. DNA for the CDR3: TGCAGTGCTAGAGATCCCCTAGCGGGAGGCCCACACTCTGAGCAGTTCTTC.

The rearrangement joins TRBV4-2 to TRBJ2-1; 14 nucleotides line up with TRBD2. Germline CDR1 LGHNA, CDR2 YNFKEQ. V shed 7 bases, J shed 7 bases, and the junction held 3 bases outside the gene matches. CDR3 length: 14 amino acids. This CDR3 is CASTGLAGGNEQFF. The CDR3, as DNA: TGTGCCAGCACTGGACTAGCGGGAGGTAATGAGCAGTTCTTC.

This sequence joins TRBV30 and TRBJ1-6; 9 positions match TRBD1. The CDR3 totals 12 residues. The V and J ends lost 3 bases and 12 bases, in that order; junction bases with no gene match: 3. Per the germline V gene, CDR1 is GTSNPN and CDR2 is SVGIG (reference sequence). The CDR3 reads CAWRDRGGPLHF. The CDR3 region has the DNA TGTGCCTGGAGAGACAGGGGGGGACCCCTCCACTTT.

This clonotype was seen repeatedly, ten times or more. The chain recombines TRBV6-2 or TRBV6-3 with TRBJ1-1, with TRBD1 as a possible D gene (6 bases). The CDR3 loop spans 15 amino acids. The V end was cut by 6 bases, the J end by 4 bases, with 18 bases between. Germline-derived CDR1 and CDR2 are MNHEY and SVGEGT. In DNA form, the CDR3 reads TGTGCCAGCAGCCAAACCGGGTCCAGGGGCACTGAAGCTTTCTTT. Its protein is CASSQTGSRGTEAFF.

This clonotype was picked up many times. The genes are TRBV2 and TRBJ2-7; 10 nucleotides match TRBD1. V shed 6 bases and J 1 base; nucleotides not matched to a gene: 3. Germline values: CDR1 SNHLY, CDR2 FYNNEI. The CDR3 contains 14 residues. The CDR3 sequence: CASRGTGVSYEQYF. In nucleotides, the CDR3 is TGTGCCAGCAGGGGGACAGGGGTTTCCTACGAGCAGTACTTC.

This clonotype appeared many times. J is TRBJ2-7 and V is TRBV5-1, with D possibly called TRBD1 or TRBD2 (5 bases each). Deletions cut 0 bases from V and 3 bases from J, with 13 bases between. Germline CDR1 and CDR2: SGHRS and YFSETQ. The CDR3 is 15 amino acids. CDR3 nucleotide sequence: TGCGCCAGCAGCTTGGAGGGACCGGTTTACTACGAGCAGTACTTC. Residues: CASSLEGPVYYEQYF.

This clonotype has a handful of counts. The CDR3: CATSPRRDSYEQYF. The CDR3 nucleotides are TGTGCCACCAGCCCGCGCCGGGACTCCTACGAGCAGTACTTC. The J gene is TRBJ2-7, the V gene TRBV15, with a possible D match to TRBD2 (5 bases). The CDR3 is made up of 14 amino acids. Trimming removed 5 bases at V and 0 bases at J, with 11 bases between. Germline CDR1 reads LNHNV; CDR2 reads YYDKDF (reference sequence).